The clone carrying this TCR beta chain showed up just a few times. Its cognate antigen is unknown. Germline V gene lookup returns CDR1 MDHEN and CDR2 SYDVKM. The CDR3 is 13 residues long. The germline V and J ends were trimmed by 3 bases and 6 bases, with 9 bases remaining between them. The entry originates in a study of T cells in localized non-small cell lung cancer. Overall study results and limits: Blood T cell density predicted longer survival; adjacent-lung clonality, shorter. Sequencing was limited to one tumor region, leaving the possibility of heterogeneity open.

Clones were read by immunoSEQ multiplex PCR, and TCRdb kept only the in-frame ones, dropping some. The repertoire holds tens of thousands of clones, with 80% to 90% as singletons. The TCR sequence derives from a man aged 40 to 69 with stage I lung adenocarcinoma. Sample: peripheral blood, taken before any cancer treatment. The chain joins TRBV28 to TRBJ2-1; maybe TRBD1 (6 bases). The CDR3 nucleotides read TGTGCCAGCAGTTTCGGCAGGGGCAATGAGCAGTTCTTC. Its translation: CASSFGRGNEQFF. The full variable domain, its missing parts supplied by reference TRBV28 and TRBJ2-1, is DVKVTQSSRYLVKRTGEKVFLECVQDMDHENMFWYRQDPGLGLRLIYFSYDVKMKEKGDIPEGYSVSREKKERFSLILESASTNQTSMYLCASSFGRGNEQFFGPGTRLTVL.